These 13 T cell receptor beta chains came from one sample sequenced in a study of T cell responses to AZD1222 COVID-19 vaccine. Only in-frame clones appear in the TCRdb table, and some are missing; sequencing was by immunoSEQ multiplex PCR. The sample has approximately 150,000 clones, about 91% seen once. This sample comprised peripheral blood, obtained on day 0 of MenACWY control vaccination. The source is an adult in good health.

The chain carries TRBV11-2 and TRBJ2-1; tentatively, D is TRBD2 (7 bases). V lost 5 bases to trimming and J lost 4 bases, with 15 bases between them. Germline V gene data show CDR1 as SGHAT and CDR2 as FQNNGV. The CDR3 covers 15 residues. The CDR3 DNA reads TGTGCCAGCAGCCCAACCCGGGGGGCTTACAATGAGCAGTTCTTC. Encoded protein: CASSPTRGAYNEQFF.

This rearrangement joins TRBV5-1 to TRBJ2-2; D is perhaps TRBD2 (6 bases). CDR1 and CDR2 (germline): SGHRS, YFSETQ. The V gene lost 4 bases and the J gene lost 5 bases, with 9 bases spanning the gap. The CDR3 loop spans 13 amino acids. CDR3 DNA: TGCGCCAGCAGCCCCAGCGGGACCGGGGAGCTGTTTTTT. Its protein product is CASSPSGTGELFF.

This clone appeared once. The V and J genes are TRBV7-9 and TRBJ2-3; TRBD2 is a possible D gene (6 bases). Trimming removed 6 bases from V and 0 bases from J, with 16 bases in between. This CDR3 region has 16 residues. CDR1 and CDR2 from the germline V gene are SEHNR and FQNEAQ (reference sequence). The CDR3 region is CASSGGVAASTDTQYF. The CDR3 DNA is TGTGCCAGCAGTGGTGGGGTAGCGGCTAGCACAGATACGCAGTATTTT.

The chain couples TRBV2 to TRBJ1-5; no definite D call. The V and J ends lost 5 bases and 6 bases respectively, with 5 bases between them. The CDR3 sequence is 11 residues long. CDR1 SNHLY and CDR2 FYNNEI come from the germline V gene. The CDR3 DNA sequence: TGTGCCAGCAGTTATAGTCAGCCCCAGCATTTT. Its translation: CASSYSQPQHF.

The chain carries TRBV29-1 and TRBJ1-5; TRBD1 agrees at 9 bases. Germline V lookup: CDR1 SQVTM, CDR2 ANQGSEA. This CDR3 has 12 amino acids. The ends lost 6 bases at V and 5 bases at J; junction bases unmatched: 2. The CDR3 spells CSVGQGYQPQHF. In DNA form, the CDR3 reads TGCAGCGTCGGACAGGGGTATCAGCCCCAGCATTTT.

The chain has TRBV18 and TRBJ2-1, with TRBD2 as a possible D gene (5 bases). Germline CDR1 reads KGHSH; CDR2 reads LQKENI. The CDR3 extends over 14 amino acids. The germline V and J ends were trimmed by 0 bases and 10 bases, with 13 bases remaining between them. CDR3 nucleotides: TGTGCCAGCTCACCACCGTTTTTAGCGCGGGAGCAGTTCTTC. Translated: CASSPPFLAREQFF.

The CDR3 nucleotides are TGTGCCAGCAGCGTTGAGGGGTGGGAAGAGACCCAGTACTTC. This sequence encodes CASSVEGWEETQYF. The chain has TRBV9 and TRBJ2-5; D is possibly TRBD1 or TRBD2 (5 bases each). The CDR3 sequence is 14 residues long. With 2 bases removed from V and 3 bases from J, the gap between germline ends came to 11 bases. The germline gives CDR1 SGDLS, CDR2 YYNGEE.

The gene calls are TRBV7-2 and TRBJ2-7; 7 bases agree with TRBD1. The CDR3 is 15 residues long. Trimming at V came to 5 bases and at J to 6 bases, leaving 13 bases not matched to a gene. Germline CDR1 and CDR2: SGHTA and FQGNSA. The CDR3: CASSPSPTGNSEQYF. CDR3 nucleotides: TGTGCCAGCAGCCCCTCCCCGACAGGGAACAGCGAGCAGTACTTC. The variable domain in full, with the rest retrieved from reference TRBV7-2 and TRBJ2-7, is GAGVSQSPSNKVTEKGKDVELRCDPISGHTALYWYRQSLGQGLEFLIYFQGNSAPDKSGLPSDRFSAERTGGSVSTLTIQRTQQEDSAVYLCASSPSPTGNSEQYFGPGTRLTVT.

The chain couples TRBV25-1 to TRBJ2-7, with D uncertain. Deletions cut 4 bases from V and 2 bases from J, with 12 bases between. The CDR3 has 14 residues. Germline assignment: CDR1 MGHDK and CDR2 SYGVNS. CDR3 amino acids: CASSGRGRTYEQYF. CDR3 coding DNA: TGTGCCAGCAGTGGACGAGGTAGGACCTACGAGCAGTACTTC.

The rearrangement uses TRBV20-1 and TRBJ2-5, with D perhaps TRBD2 (6 bases). The CDR3 has 15 residues. Germline V gene sequence: CDR1 DFQATT, CDR2 SNEGSKA (reference sequence). V lost 3 bases to trimming and J lost 2 bases, with 16 bases between them. The CDR3 is CSASPAGEGQETQYF. The DNA of the CDR3 is TGCAGTGCTAGTCCAGCGGGCGAGGGACAAGAGACCCAGTACTTC.

V usage is TRBV7-2 and J usage is TRBJ1-2; D may be TRBD1 (6 bases). The CDR3 length is 14 residues. Trimming removed 5 bases at V and 8 bases at J, with 18 bases between. CDR1 is SGHTA, CDR2 FQGNSA, per germline. CDR3 nucleotides: TGTGCCAGCAGCCTTAGACTTGGGGGCAGAGGCTACACCTTC. Residues: CASSLRLGGRGYTF.

This chain links TRBV7-8 with TRBJ1-5; TRBD1 might be the D (6 bases). Germline assignment: CDR1 SGHVS and CDR2 FQNEAQ. V lost 5 bases and J lost 1, with 15 bases in between. This CDR3 is 16 amino acids long. CDR3 region: CASSPNRRGSNQPQHF. The CDR3, as DNA: TGTGCCAGCAGCCCCAATAGGAGGGGGAGCAATCAGCCCCAGCATTTT.

Only one count was recorded for this clone. Other DNA variants within this sample encode the same CDR3. The chain uses TRBV7-2 and TRBJ1-3; 8 bases fit TRBD1. The length of the CDR3 is 16 residues. The germline CDR1 and CDR2 sequences are SGHTA and FQGNSA. The J segment lost 4 bases and the V segment lost 0 bases, leaving 5 bases of the junction unmatched. The CDR3 DNA reads as TGTGCCAGCAGCTTAGCCGGACAGGGTGGAGGAAACACCATATATTTT. Its translation: CASSLAGQGGGNTIYF.